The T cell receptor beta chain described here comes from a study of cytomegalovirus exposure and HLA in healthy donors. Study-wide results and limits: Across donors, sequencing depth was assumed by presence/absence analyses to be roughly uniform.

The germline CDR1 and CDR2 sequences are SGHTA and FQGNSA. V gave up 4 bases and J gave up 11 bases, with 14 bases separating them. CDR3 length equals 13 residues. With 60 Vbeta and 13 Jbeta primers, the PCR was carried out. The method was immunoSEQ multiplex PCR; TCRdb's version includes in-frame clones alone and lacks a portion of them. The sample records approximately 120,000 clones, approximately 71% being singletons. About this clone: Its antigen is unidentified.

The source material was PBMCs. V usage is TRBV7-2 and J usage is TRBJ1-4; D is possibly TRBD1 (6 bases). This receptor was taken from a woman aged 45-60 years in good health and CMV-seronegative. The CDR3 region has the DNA TGTGCCAGCAGCTCACGGACAGAAACTAAACTGTTTTTT. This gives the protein CASSSRTETKLFF. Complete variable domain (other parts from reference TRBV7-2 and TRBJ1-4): GAGVSQSPSNKVTEKGKDVELRCDPISGHTALYWYRQSLGQGLEFLIYFQGNSAPDKSGLPSDRFSAERTGGSVSTLTIQRTQQEDSAVYLCASSSRTETKLFFGSGTQLSVL.